Each of the 7 T cell receptor beta chains below was sequenced from the same sample in a study of beta chain features in type 1 diabetes. Reverse transcription of all isolated RNA meant that expressed TCRB transcripts were sequenced. Using immunoSEQ multiplex PCR, the repertoire was profiled, and TCRdb retains in-frame clones only, with some absent. Among around 600,000 clones, approximately 13% were seen once, and the ten largest hold around 0.12%. General observations from the study: People with Type 1 diabetes carried modestly yet significantly shorter TCRB CDR3s in all four CD4+ subsets.

The antigens of these receptors remain unknown. Sample: naive CD4+ T cells from blood. The receptors come from a man aged 25 to 40 with type 1 diabetes.

As regards this clone: A read error may explain this, as a much larger clone is one base away. The same CDR3 is also encoded by other DNA sequences in this sample. The V gene is TRBV7-3, the J gene TRBJ1-5; no firm D call. V lost 3 bases and J lost 2, with 5 bases in between. Germline CDR1 SGHTA, CDR2 FQGTGA. The CDR3 is 13 residues long. The DNA of the CDR3 is TGTGCCAGCAGCTTGGACGGCAATCAGCCCCAGCATTTT. Translating gives CASSLDGNQPQHF. The variable domain in full, completed from reference TRBV7-3 and TRBJ1-5, reads GAGVSQTPSNKVTEKGKYVELRCDPISGHTALYWYRQSLGQGPEFLIYFQGTGAADDSGLPNDRFFAVRPEGSVSTLKIQRTERGDSAVYLCASSLDGNQPQHFGDGTRLSIL.

This clone showed up just a few times. The chain joins TRBV7-2 to TRBJ2-7; D assignment may be TRBD1 or TRBD2 (6 bases each). Per germline, CDR1 SGHTA and CDR2 FQGNSA. Trimming cost V 1 base and J 7 bases, with 14 bases left between them. This CDR3 has 14 residues. CDR3: CASSLDTGTREQYF. The CDR3 region has the DNA TGTGCCAGCAGCTTAGACACAGGGACTCGGGAGCAGTACTTC.

The J gene is TRBJ2-6, the V gene TRBV4-1, with 7 bases matching TRBD1. Germline loops: CDR1 MGHRA, CDR2 YSYEKL. V gave up 4 bases and J gave up 1 base; unmatched junction bases: 19. The CDR3 sequence is 21 residues long. The chain's CDR3 is CASSRRVGDSSTLSGANVLTF. The CDR3 coding sequence is TGCGCCAGCAGCCGCCGAGTGGGGGACAGCTCCACCTTATCTGGGGCCAACGTCCTGACTTTC.

The V gene is TRBV11-2, the J gene TRBJ1-2, with TRBD1 matching over 9 bases. The V and J ends lost 7 bases and 1 base, in that order; junction bases with no gene match: 4. CDR1 and CDR2 from the germline V gene are SGHAT and FQNNGV. The CDR3 contains 14 residues. In DNA, the CDR3 is TGTGCCAGCAACCAGGGACAGGGTAACTATGGCTACACCTTC. As protein: CASNQGQGNYGYTF.

As for this clone: The identical CDR3 is also encoded by other nucleotide sequences in the sample. This sequence joins TRBV7-9 and TRBJ2-2; D is unresolved. Looked up from germline, CDR1 is SEHNR and CDR2 is FQNEAQ (reference sequence). V lost 2 bases, J lost 5 bases, and 3 bases lay in between. CDR3 length: 12 residues. In nucleotides, the CDR3 is TGTGCCAGCAGCTTACTAACCGGGGAGCTGTTTTTT. Its translation: CASSLLTGELFF.

There are a few counts of this clone. The chain recombines TRBV7-9 with TRBJ2-7, with 8 bases fitting TRBD1. V dropped 1 base and J dropped 5; count of bases not matched to a gene: 7. This CDR3 is 15 amino acids long. Germline V gene data show CDR1 as SEHNR and CDR2 as FQNEAQ (reference sequence). The CDR3 sequence: CASSLGRTGSHEQYF. The DNA of the CDR3 is TGTGCCAGCAGCTTAGGCCGGACAGGGTCCCACGAGCAGTACTTC.

This clone showed up just a few times. The chain employs TRBV9 and TRBJ2-7, with 13 bases identical to TRBD2. The CDR3 covers 17 residues. Per the germline V gene, CDR1 is SGDLS and CDR2 is YYNGEE. With 4 bases clipped from V and 5 bases from J, the junction kept 12 bases outside the gene matches. The CDR3 DNA sequence: TGTGCCAGCAGCCCACAAGGACTAGCGGGGGTCCACCACGAGCAGTACTTC. Its translation is CASSPQGLAGVHHEQYF.